What follows are 12 T cell receptor beta chains derived from one specimen sequenced in a study of T cell responses to AZD1222 COVID-19 vaccine. Here immunoSEQ multiplex PCR was the method, and the copy in TCRdb shows in-frame clones only, minus some. The sample yields roughly 130,000 clones, roughly 90% seen once. Here the sequenced sample was peripheral blood, taken on day 0 of AZD1222 vaccination. These receptors all stem from an adult in good health.

The chain joins TRBV9 to TRBJ1-1, with D perhaps matching TRBD1 (5 bases). The CDR3 runs to 14 residues. V lost 3 bases to trimming and J lost 2 bases, with 11 bases between them. CDR1 SGDLS and CDR2 YYNGEE come from the germline V gene. CDR3 sequence: CASSEGTGNTEAFF. The DNA for the CDR3 is TGTGCCAGCAGCGAGGGTACAGGCAACACTGAAGCTTTCTTT.

The rearrangement joins TRBV12-3 or TRBV12-4 to TRBJ1-5; the D is unclear. V gave up 3 bases and J gave up 9 bases, with 6 bases separating them. This CDR3 spans 11 amino acids. CDR3 sequence reads: CASSFGWPQHF. The CDR3 coding sequence is TGTGCCAGCAGTTTCGGGTGGCCCCAGCATTTT.

V and J are TRBV20-1 and TRBJ1-3, with a possible D match to TRBD1 (5 bases). This CDR3 has 12 amino acids. Trimming shortened V by 3 bases and J by 3 bases, and 6 bases separated the two germline ends. CDR1 is DFQATT and CDR2 is SNEGSKA in the germline V gene (reference sequence). The CDR3 protein is CSASQGGNTIYF. The CDR3 DNA reads TGCAGTGCTAGTCAGGGTGGAAACACCATATATTTT.

The chain uses TRBV19 and TRBJ2-3; TRBD1 matches 7 bases. V lost 3 bases, J lost 2 bases, and 5 bases stayed unmatched. Germline V gene sequence: CDR1 LNHDA, CDR2 SQIVND (reference sequence). The CDR3 is 15 residues long. The CDR3 reads CASSIPGTATDTQYF. The CDR3, as DNA: TGTGCCAGTAGTATCCCCGGGACAGCCACAGATACGCAGTATTTT.

This clone was counted a single time. The chain employs TRBV5-1 and TRBJ2-6; possibly TRBD1 or TRBD2 for D (8 bases each). The germline V gene has CDR1 SGHRS and CDR2 YFSETQ. V gave up 7 bases and J gave up 5 bases, with 19 bases separating them. The CDR3 sequence is 16 residues long. The CDR3: CASRGGRGQRANVLTF. The DNA for the CDR3 is TGCGCCAGCCGGGGGGGCAGGGGGCAAAGGGCCAACGTCCTGACTTTC.

The chain joins TRBV24-1 to TRBJ1-2; no clear D gene. Germline V CDR1 and CDR2: KGHDR, SFDVKD. Trimming stripped 4 bases from V and 8 bases from J, with 10 bases between. The CDR3 has 12 residues. CDR3 nucleotides: TGTGCCACCAGTGACATAGACAAAGGCTACACCTTC. Its protein product is CATSDIDKGYTF.

J is TRBJ2-3 and V is TRBV5-6, with a possible D match to TRBD1 (6 bases). Germline V gene data show CDR1 as SGHDT and CDR2 as YYEEEE. Trimming removed 3 bases at V and 4 bases at J, with 15 bases between. The CDR3 length is 15 residues. The CDR3 DNA sequence: TGTGCCAGCAGCTACGGACAGAGGTGGCCAGATACGCAGTATTTT. Encoded protein: CASSYGQRWPDTQYF.

This sequence joins TRBV2 and TRBJ1-2; a weak D match, TRBD1 (6 bases). V dropped 7 bases and J dropped 3 bases, with 21 bases sitting between them. Looked up from germline, CDR1 is SNHLY and CDR2 is FYNNEI. This CDR3 has 16 residues. The CDR3 DNA is TGTGCCAGCACTGTTTTCGGGGCGGCAGGGGACTATGGCTACACCTTC. Translation gives CASTVFGAAGDYGYTF.

The chain uses TRBV25-1 and TRBJ2-3, with D uncertain. Germline lookup yields CDR1 MGHDK and CDR2 SYGVNS. The CDR3 length is 11 residues. Trimming removed 3 bases from V and 6 bases from J, with 4 bases in between. CDR3 protein: CASSEADTQYF. CDR3 nucleotide sequence: TGTGCCAGCAGTGAGGCGGATACGCAGTATTTT.

The chain joins TRBV5-5 to TRBJ2-7; D not resolved. This CDR3 is 13 amino acids long. From germline, CDR1 is SGHKS and CDR2 YYEKEE (reference sequence). V gave up 0 bases and J gave up 3 bases, with 7 bases separating them. CDR3 DNA: TGTGCCAGCAGCTTGGTCGCGATCTACGAGCAGTACTTC. Translation: CASSLVAIYEQYF.

The chain recombines TRBV24-1 with TRBJ2-3; the match to TRBD1 covers 7 bases. This CDR3 comprises 17 residues. Germline CDR1 is KGHDR and CDR2 is SFDVKD. J lost 2 bases, V lost 4 bases, and 11 bases had no gene match. The CDR3 sequence: CATSDHTRDRNTDTQYF. In nucleotides, the CDR3 is TGTGCCACCAGTGACCATACTCGGGACAGAAACACAGATACGCAGTATTTT.

The chain links TRBV7-8 to TRBJ1-1, with D maybe TRBD1 (6 bases). Germline loops: CDR1 SGHVS, CDR2 FQNEAQ. V lost 5 bases and J 3 bases, leaving 13 bases between the germline ends. The CDR3 contains 14 residues. The CDR3 protein is CASSHRETYTEAFF. CDR3 DNA sequence: TGTGCCAGCAGCCACAGGGAAACCTACACTGAAGCTTTCTTT.